This record looks at one T cell receptor beta chain sequence and its context. Original handling: Amplification of reference gene primers provided the estimated nucleated cell counts. Method: immunoSEQ multiplex PCR; TCRdb's copy keeps in-frame clones and lacks some. V and J calls plus clone size are reproduced from that table; the DNA served to infer D and trimming. Counted here are some 93,000 clones, 85% occurring once; the ten biggest clones make up 3.5% to 4.5%. The sample belongs to a study of blood T cell repertoires in COVID-19. Study context: The samples span acute and convalescent COVID-19 from the United States, Italy and Spain. T cells, B-cell-depleted T cells, or PBMCs supplied cDNA or gDNA.

Germline V gene sequence: CDR1 MNHEY, CDR2 SVGAGI. This CDR3 has 15 amino acids. With V trimmed by 2 bases and J by 2 bases, 3 bases remained unmatched. The sample taken for sequencing was peripheral blood. This TCR was sampled from a man aged 55 to 70 with acute or convalescent COVID-19. The chain recombines TRBV6-5 with TRBJ2-7, with TRBD1 matching 10 bases. The CDR3 here is CASSYTGTGAYEQYF. The CDR3, as DNA: TGTGCCAGCAGTTACACCGGGACAGGGGCCTACGAGCAGTACTTC.